The present T cell receptor (beta chain) was sequenced within a study of T cell responses to AZD1222 COVID-19 vaccine. Assay used: immunoSEQ multiplex PCR; TCRdb lists only in-frame clones, some missing. The repertoire holds 110,000 or so clones, with approximately 88% as singletons. V lost 2 bases to trimming and J lost 7 bases; unmatched junction nucleotides: 8. CDR3 length: 15 amino acids. The germline V gene encodes CDR1 SGHTA and CDR2 FQGNSA. The gene calls are TRBV7-2 and TRBJ2-7; TRBD1 matches 10 bases. The receptor comes from an adult who received the AZD1222 COVID-19 vaccine. Sample: peripheral blood, taken 28 days after the second AZD1222 dose. The chain's CDR3 is CASSLKGTGAGEQYF. The DNA for the CDR3 is TGTGCCAGCAGCTTAAAGGGGACAGGGGCCGGGGAGCAGTACTTC.